The 32 T cell receptor beta chains below were found in one sample sequenced in a study of blood T cell repertoires in COVID-19 (dated by TCRdb to the early 2020s). Library method: the immunoSEQ multiplex PCR assay. TCRdb provides this immuneACCESS table in a form limited to in-frame rearrangements. Some clones are lacking; in checked studies, under half of them reflect an unresolved V gene, and why the rest are absent is not known. This sample has about 71,000 clones in its table, and more than 75% of those were observed once. 25% to 30% of the sample lies in the top ten. The sample was peripheral blood. The receptors originated from an elderly woman with active or convalescent COVID-19.

Comment on this clone: This CDR3 is also generated by other DNA sequences in the sample. This chain links TRBV6-5 with TRBJ1-1; perhaps TRBD1 as D (5 bases). Trimming pared 7 bases from V and 3 bases from J, leaving 6 bases between. Germline lookup yields CDR1 MNHEY and CDR2 SVGAGI. The CDR3 loop spans 11 amino acids. CDR3 in DNA: TGTGCCAGCACCAGGGACACTGAAGCTTTCTTT. This encodes CASTRDTEAFF.

V gene TRBV6-1 combines with J gene TRBJ1-2, with 9 nucleotides matching TRBD1. Germline V gives CDR1 MNHNS, CDR2 SASEGT. The CDR3 length is 13 residues. V lost 3 bases, J lost 7 bases, and 3 bases stayed unmatched. The CDR3 sequence is CASSEVTGGGYTF. DNA for the CDR3: TGTGCCAGCAGTGAGGTGACAGGGGGTGGCTACACCTTC.

J is TRBJ1-1 and V is TRBV5-6, with a weak D call TRBD1 (6 bases). Deletions cut 2 bases from V and 1 base from J, with 9 bases between. This CDR3 region has 14 residues. Germline V gives CDR1 SGHDT, CDR2 YYEEEE. The CDR3 region has the DNA TGTGCCAGCAGCTTATCACAGGGGAACACTGAAGCTTTCTTT. Amino acids: CASSLSQGNTEAFF.

The chain couples TRBV3-1 (or the pseudogene TRBV3-2) to TRBJ1-5, with D tentatively TRBD1 (6 bases). Trimming cost V 5 bases and J 6 bases, with 14 bases left between them. This CDR3 has 14 amino acids. The V gene's germline CDR1 is LGHDT and CDR2 YNNKEL (reference sequence). The CDR3 sequence: CASSGTPEGQPQHF. CDR3 nucleotide sequence: TGTGCCAGCAGCGGGACACCCGAGGGTCAGCCCCAGCATTTT.

This chain uses TRBV5-6 with TRBJ2-1; TRBD2 aligns across 13 bases. Germline-derived CDR1 and CDR2 are SGHDT and YYEEEE. CDR3 length equals 17 residues. Unmatched junction bases numbered 10, after V lost 3 bases and J lost 7 bases. The chain's CDR3 is CASSSNRLAGGGNEQFF. In nucleotides, the CDR3 is TGTGCCAGCAGCTCGAACCGACTAGCGGGGGGTGGGAATGAGCAGTTCTTC.

A few counts support this clone. This chain joins TRBV12-5 and TRBJ2-3; the D gene is possibly TRBD1 (7 bases). The CDR3 contains 15 residues. V lost 1 base, J lost 0 bases, and 8 bases lay in between. Germline V gene data show CDR1 as LGHNT and CDR2 as FRNRAP. The CDR3 spells CASGLAGGSTDTQYF. CDR3 bases: TGTGCTAGTGGTTTGGCAGGGGGGAGCACAGATACGCAGTATTTT.

V gene TRBV6-5 combines with J gene TRBJ1-3; a possible D gene is TRBD1 (6 bases). Germline V gene data show CDR1 as MNHEY and CDR2 as SVGAGI. The CDR3 extends over 15 amino acids. V lost 8 bases and J 0 bases, leaving 14 bases between the germline ends. CDR3 nucleotides: TGTGCCAGCGTGGTCGGACAGAACTCTGGAAACACCATATATTTT. Translated: CASVVGQNSGNTIYF.

The chain employs TRBV19 and TRBJ1-2, with TRBD1 as a possible D gene (6 bases). The ends were cut back, 1 base at V and 8 bases at J, with 14 bases in the middle. Germline V gene lookup returns CDR1 LNHDA and CDR2 SQIVND (reference sequence). The CDR3 spans 14 residues. The chain's CDR3 is CASSIVAGERGYTF. In DNA form, the CDR3 reads TGTGCCAGTAGTATAGTCGCAGGGGAGCGGGGCTACACCTTC.

This chain connects TRBV30 to TRBJ1-1; D is possibly TRBD1 (5 bases). This CDR3 has 13 amino acids. V was pared by 3 bases and J by 4 bases, with 12 bases between. The germline V gene has CDR1 GTSNPN and CDR2 SVGIG (reference sequence). CDR3 amino acids: CAWSFDSITEAFF. DNA for the CDR3: TGTGCCTGGAGCTTTGACAGCATCACTGAAGCTTTCTTT.

The chain joins TRBV4-3 to TRBJ2-2; D is undetermined. With 3 bases removed from V and 0 bases from J, the gap between germline ends came to 11 bases. The CDR3 has 16 amino acids. Germline V CDR1 and CDR2: LGHNA, YSLEER. This CDR3 is CASSQAVRSNTGELFF. Here the CDR3 DNA reads TGCGCCAGCAGCCAGGCGGTGCGTTCGAACACCGGGGAGCTGTTTTTT.

The V call is TRBV28, the J call TRBJ1-4; 11 nucleotides align to TRBD1. This CDR3 spans 16 amino acids. In germline, CDR1 is MDHEN, CDR2 SYDVKM. After removal of 6 bases from V and 5 bases from J, the junction contained 8 bases not matched to a gene. CDR3 residues: CASSHRTGGNNEKLFF. Written as DNA, the CDR3 is TGTGCCAGCAGCCACCGGACAGGGGGCAACAATGAAAAACTGTTTTTT.

The chain has TRBV11-2 and TRBJ1-4; 7 bases are shared with TRBD1. Per germline, CDR1 SGHAT and CDR2 FQNNGV. The CDR3 spans 15 residues. V was pared by 4 bases and J by 6 bases, with 8 bases of the junction left unmatched. CDR3 in DNA: TGTGCCAGCAGCTCCCACACAGGGGTAGATGAAAAACTGTTTTTT. Translation gives CASSSHTGVDEKLFF. The complete variable domain, with remaining parts taken from reference TRBV11-2 and TRBJ1-4, reads EAGVAQSPRYKIIEKRQSVAFWCNPISGHATLYWYQQILGQGPKLLIQFQNNGVVDDSQLPKDRFSAERLKGVDSTLKIQPAKLEDSAVYLCASSSHTGVDEKLFFGSGTQLSVL.

The chain employs TRBV7-2 and TRBJ2-1, with 12 bases that match TRBD2. Germline V lookup: CDR1 SGHTA, CDR2 FQGNSA. The CDR3 runs 15 residues. Trimming cost V 4 bases and J 10 bases; bases outside gene matches: 8. The CDR3 spells CASSSGLAGHIEQFF. CDR3 in DNA: TGTGCCAGCAGCTCGGGACTAGCGGGTCACATCGAGCAGTTCTTC.

V usage is TRBV7-2 and J usage is TRBJ1-3, with D possibly matching TRBD1 (5 bases). V dropped 0 bases and J dropped 0 bases, with 18 bases sitting between them. The germline gives CDR1 SGHTA, CDR2 FQGNSA. This CDR3 is 19 amino acids long. The CDR3 DNA reads TGTGCCAGCAGCTTAGCGGTTTGGGGGAGCGGGGGCTCTGGAAACACCATATATTTT. This translates into CASSLAVWGSGGSGNTIYF.

A remark on this clone: Other DNA variants within this sample encode the same CDR3. The gene calls are TRBV20-1 and TRBJ2-5; 7 bases align to TRBD1. Losses at the gene ends were 6 bases for V and 5 bases for J; bases not matched to a gene: 3. The CDR3 spans 11 residues. Germline V gene lookup returns CDR1 DFQATT and CDR2 SNEGSKA (reference sequence). The CDR3 DNA reads TGCAGTGCCACGGGACAGGAGACCCAGTACTTC. Translating gives CSATGQETQYF.

This chain connects TRBV19 to TRBJ2-5; D is uncertain. This CDR3 has 14 amino acids. Trimming took off 0 bases at V and 7 bases at J, with 12 bases between the two ends. Germline CDR1 and CDR2: LNHDA and SQIVND (reference sequence). The CDR3 reads CASSIDNMRRTQYF. In DNA form, the CDR3 reads TGTGCCAGTAGTATAGATAACATGCGGCGGACCCAGTACTTC.

J is TRBJ1-3 and V is TRBV7-2; a possible D gene is TRBD1 (6 bases). V lost 3 bases and J 7 bases, leaving 16 bases between the germline ends. CDR3 size: 15 residues. CDR1 is SGHTA and CDR2 is FQGNSA in the germline V gene. CDR3 residues: CASSFLTETGNTIYF. The CDR3 DNA is TGTGCCAGCAGCTTCCTCACTGAAACAGGGAACACCATATATTTT.

In its sample, this clone was seen many times. V is TRBV5-4 and J is TRBJ1-2; D gene unclear. The CDR3 has 13 amino acids. Germline assignment: CDR1 SGHNT and CDR2 YYREEE (reference sequence). Trimming took off 1 base at V and 6 bases at J, with 10 bases between the two ends. CDR3 in amino acids: CASSLMSQDGYTF. The CDR3 DNA follows: TGTGCCAGCAGCTTGATGTCCCAGGATGGCTACACCTTC.

This clone was picked up a small number of times. The chain employs TRBV28 and TRBJ1-2; 10 positions agree with TRBD1. The V gene end was trimmed by 3 bases and the J gene end by 7 bases; junction bases not matched to a gene: 5. This CDR3 region has 14 residues. The V gene's germline CDR1 is MDHEN and CDR2 SYDVKM. The CDR3 region has the DNA TGTGCCAGCAGTTTCTCCGGGACAGGGGTTGGCTACACCTTC. This codes for CASSFSGTGVGYTF.

The rearrangement uses TRBV29-1 and TRBJ2-7; D is possibly TRBD1 (5 bases). Germline loops: CDR1 SQVTM, CDR2 ANQGSEA. CDR3 length equals 11 residues. The V and J ends lost 0 bases and 7 bases respectively, with 7 bases between them. The CDR3 sequence: CSVEEGREQYF. DNA for the CDR3: TGCAGCGTTGAAGAGGGGCGAGAGCAGTACTTC.

The chain carries TRBV28 and TRBJ2-5, with TRBD2 identical over 7 bases. Looked up from germline, CDR1 is MDHEN and CDR2 is SYDVKM. The CDR3 consists of 17 residues. The V segment lost 7 bases and the J segment 5 bases; nucleotides outside the gene matches: 19. As DNA, the CDR3 is TGTGCCAGCAACCCGAGCGGGGCAGAGGTTAGCTATGAGACCCAGTACTTC. This codes for CASNPSGAEVSYETQYF.

The gene calls are TRBV7-9 and TRBJ1-6; D is perhaps TRBD1 (6 bases). This CDR3 spans 16 amino acids. Germline CDR1 and CDR2: SEHNR and FQNEAQ (reference sequence). Trimming cost V 4 bases and J 10 bases, with 20 bases left between them. This CDR3 is CASSSHPWTVGSPLHF. The CDR3 nucleotides read TGTGCCAGCAGCTCTCACCCATGGACAGTCGGATCACCCCTCCACTTT. Variable domain in full (rest from reference TRBV7-9 and TRBJ1-6): DTGVSQNPRHKITKRGQNVTFRCDPISEHNRLYWYRQTLGQGPEFLTYFQNEAQLEKSRLLSDRFSAERPKGSFSTLEIQRTEQGDSAMYLCASSSHPWTVGSPLHFGNGTRLTVT.

The V and J genes are TRBV11-2 and TRBJ1-4, with 11 positions matching TRBD1. Trimming removed 3 bases from V and 7 bases from J; junction bases left unmatched: 7. The CDR3 is made up of 16 amino acids. Germline V CDR1 and CDR2: SGHAT, FQNNGV. The CDR3 reads CASSLRTGGGSEKLFF. DNA of the CDR3: TGTGCCAGCAGCTTGCGGACAGGGGGCGGAAGTGAAAAACTGTTTTTT. Based on the CDR3 plus reference TRBV11-2 and TRBJ1-4, the full variable domain is EAGVAQSPRYKIIEKRQSVAFWCNPISGHATLYWYQQILGQGPKLLIQFQNNGVVDDSQLPKDRFSAERLKGVDSTLKIQPAKLEDSAVYLCASSLRTGGGSEKLFFGSGTQLSVL.

The chain uses TRBV19 and TRBJ1-5; possible D gene TRBD1, 5 bases. Germline V CDR1 and CDR2: LNHDA, SQIVND (reference sequence). Trimming removed 5 bases from V and 5 bases from J, with 7 bases in between. This CDR3 has 12 residues. CDR3 sequence: CASSGQDQPQHF. The CDR3 region has the DNA TGTGCCAGTAGTGGACAAGATCAGCCCCAGCATTTT.

V is TRBV3-1 (or the pseudogene TRBV3-2) and J is TRBJ1-2; D is uncertain. Germline V lookup: CDR1 LGHDT, CDR2 YNNKEL (reference sequence). Deletions cut 4 bases from V and 2 bases from J, with 23 bases between. This CDR3 contains 18 residues. The CDR3 bases are TGTGCCAGCAGCCCAAAGGTGGAGGACTCACTAACAAACTATGGCTACACCTTC. This sequence encodes CASSPKVEDSLTNYGYTF.

This clone came up a few times. The chain is built from TRBV28 and TRBJ1-5; 8 bases align to TRBD1. Germline assignment: CDR1 MDHEN and CDR2 SYDVKM. J lost 0 bases, V lost 4 bases, and 14 bases had no gene match. CDR3 length equals 19 residues. The CDR3 DNA follows: TGTGCCAGCAGTTCCTCCAGGGGGCGATTTGTCTATAGCAATCAGCCCCAGCATTTT. Its protein product is CASSSSRGRFVYSNQPQHF.

This sequence joins TRBV5-1 and TRBJ2-7; D remains unclear. CDR1 and CDR2 from the germline V gene are SGHRS and YFSETQ. CDR3 length: 13 amino acids. Deletions cut 5 bases from V and 3 bases from J, with 12 bases between. CDR3 region: CASRPSINYEQYF. CDR3 coding DNA: TGCGCCAGCAGGCCCTCTATCAACTACGAGCAGTACTTC.

This rearrangement joins TRBV19 to TRBJ2-5; 8 positions match TRBD1. Germline CDR1 and CDR2: LNHDA and SQIVND (reference sequence). With V trimmed by 6 bases and J by 3 bases, 3 bases remained unmatched. The CDR3 covers 13 residues. For the CDR3, the DNA is TGTGCCAGTAGCCCGGACAGGGAAGAGACCCAGTACTTC. Its translation is CASSPDREETQYF.

This CDR3 is CASSPTGDYEQYF. The CDR3 bases are TGCGCCAGCAGCCCCACCGGGGACTACGAGCAGTACTTC. The rearrangement joins TRBV4-1 to TRBJ2-7; possible D gene TRBD2, 5 bases. CDR1 is MGHRA and CDR2 is YSYEKL in the germline V gene. Trimming removed 4 bases at V and 3 bases at J, with 10 bases between. The CDR3 length is 13 residues.

This sequence joins TRBV5-4 and TRBJ1-1, with 9 bases aligning to TRBD1. Germline V gene lookup returns CDR1 SGHNT and CDR2 YYREEE (reference sequence). J gave up 5 bases and V 4 bases, and 6 bases lay outside the gene matches. The CDR3 has 14 residues. In DNA form, the CDR3 reads TGTGCCAGCAGCCCGGGACAGGGAGGAACTGAAGCTTTCTTT. This codes for CASSPGQGGTEAFF.

The chain is built from TRBV2 and TRBJ2-7; 7 bases are a match to TRBD1. The CDR3 has 14 amino acids. Losses at the gene ends were 6 bases for V and 0 bases for J; bases not matched to a gene: 5. The germline V gene encodes CDR1 SNHLY and CDR2 FYNNEI. The CDR3 DNA is TGTGCCAGCAGGGTGACAGGGAGCTCCTACGAGCAGTACTTC. This translates into CASRVTGSSYEQYF.

V and J are TRBV6-5 and TRBJ2-1; TRBD2 matches 7 bases. The CDR3 is 15 amino acids. The V gene end was trimmed by 4 bases and the J gene end by 4 bases; junction bases not matched to a gene: 7. Germline values: CDR1 MNHEY, CDR2 SVGAGI. This CDR3 is CASSSGGGAYNEQFF. CDR3 coding DNA: TGTGCCAGCAGTTCGGGCGGGGGAGCTTACAATGAGCAGTTCTTC.